These 24 T cell receptor beta chains originate from one sample sequenced in a study of cytomegalovirus exposure and HLA in healthy donors. PCR employed 60 Vbeta and 13 Jbeta primers. The table came from immunoSEQ multiplex PCR; TCRdb's copy has only in-frame clones and leaves some out. The data hold approximately 140,000 clones, with around 83% observed a single time. Sequenced: PBMCs. Every receptor here comes from a man aged 40-50 years in good health and CMV-seropositive.

This clone has only one observation. The gene calls are TRBV7-2 and TRBJ1-1; the D is unclear. CDR1 is SGHTA, CDR2 FQGNSA, per germline. This CDR3 is built from 14 residues. Trimming removed 5 bases at V and 5 bases at J, with 15 bases between. CDR3 sequence: CASSQTIGRTEAFF. CDR3 bases: TGTGCCAGCAGCCAGACCATTGGCAGGACTGAAGCTTTCTTT.

This chain joins TRBV6-6 and TRBJ1-3; no definite D call. The CDR3 is 15 residues long. Trimming stripped 4 bases from V and 0 bases from J, with 10 bases between. The germline CDR1 and CDR2 sequences are MNHNY and SVGAGI (reference sequence). The CDR3 DNA reads TGTGCCAGCAGTTTATCGTACAGCTCTGGAAACACCATATATTTT. It codes for CASSLSYSSGNTIYF.

This clone has more than one count but fewer than ten. The chain joins TRBV11-3 to TRBJ2-5, with TRBD2 as a possible D gene (6 bases). Germline assignment: CDR1 SGHNT and CDR2 YENEEA. Trimming pared 4 bases from V and 0 bases from J, leaving 15 bases between. The CDR3 is 16 residues long. DNA for the CDR3: TGTGCCAGCAGCTCGGGGGTTTCCTCGTACCAAGAGACCCAGTACTTC. The encoded protein is CASSSGVSSYQETQYF.

The V gene is TRBV18, the J gene TRBJ1-4; TRBD1 might be the D (5 bases). The CDR3 has 14 amino acids. V was cut by 1 base and J by 3 bases, with 6 bases left in between. Germline assignment: CDR1 KGHSH and CDR2 LQKENI. CDR3 DNA: TGTGCCAGCTCACCACAGGGGCCTAATGAAAAACTGTTTTTT. It yields the protein CASSPQGPNEKLFF.

This rearrangement joins TRBV9 to TRBJ2-6; TRBD1 agrees at 7 bases. Germline trimming cut 1 base from V and 0 bases from J; bases unmatched to any gene: 4. The length of the CDR3 is 17 residues. Per the germline V gene, CDR1 is SGDLS and CDR2 is YYNGEE. The chain's CDR3 is CASSVWDRFSGANVLTF. The CDR3 DNA reads as TGTGCCAGCAGCGTATGGGACAGATTCTCTGGGGCCAACGTCCTGACTTTC.

This chain uses TRBV30 with TRBJ1-4; weak D call: TRBD1 (5 bases). The CDR3 has 16 amino acids. The ends were cut back, 0 bases at V and 0 bases at J, with 11 bases in the middle. Germline CDR1 GTSNPN, CDR2 SVGIG (reference sequence). The DNA for the CDR3 is TGTGCCTGGAGTGTACAGGCGGTCGCAACTAATGAAAAACTGTTTTTT. Its translation: CAWSVQAVATNEKLFF.

This clone was seen once. The chain carries TRBV7-2 and TRBJ1-2; D remains ambiguous. Germline CDR1 reads SGHTA; CDR2 reads FQGNSA. The germline V and J ends were trimmed by 1 base and 3 bases, with 9 bases remaining between them. The CDR3 extends over 14 amino acids. CDR3 in DNA: TGTGCCAGCAGCTTAGTACCCAGTCACTATGGCTACACCTTC. Its protein is CASSLVPSHYGYTF.

The CDR3 loop reads CASSSTGVGNTIYF. As DNA, the CDR3 is TGTGCCAGCAGCAGCACAGGGGTAGGAAACACCATATATTTT. The rearrangement uses TRBV7-9 and TRBJ1-3, with 7 bases that match TRBD1. CDR3 length equals 14 residues. Germline V gives CDR1 SEHNR, CDR2 FQNEAQ (reference sequence). V gave up 5 bases and J gave up 4 bases; unmatched junction bases: 5.

This chain links TRBV5-1 with TRBJ2-1; 9 positions match TRBD2. The CDR3 spans 16 residues. Trimming removed 0 bases from V and 3 bases from J; junction bases left unmatched: 4. Germline V gives CDR1 SGHRS, CDR2 YFSETQ. The CDR3 is CASSLVWRGGYNEQFF. The CDR3 nucleotides are TGCGCCAGCAGCTTGGTGTGGCGGGGGGGCTACAATGAGCAGTTCTTC.

The chain links TRBV11-2 to TRBJ2-7; TRBD1 agrees at 8 bases. The CDR3 loop spans 15 amino acids. V was clipped by 1 base and J by 4 bases; unmatched bases: 6. Germline assignment: CDR1 SGHAT and CDR2 FQNNGV. The CDR3 DNA sequence: TGTGCCAGCAGCTTAGGCCTTCGGACAGGGTACGAGCAGTACTTC. This codes for CASSLGLRTGYEQYF.

A single count supports this clone. The rearrangement links TRBV5-1 to TRBJ1-2, with 7 bases lining up with TRBD1. Germline V gene sequence: CDR1 SGHRS, CDR2 YFSETQ. The CDR3 is made up of 13 amino acids. V lost 4 bases, J lost 4 bases, and 4 bases stayed unmatched. CDR3 sequence reads: CASSTGQIYGYTF. CDR3 DNA: TGCGCCAGCAGCACGGGACAGATCTATGGCTACACCTTC.

This chain uses TRBV25-1 with TRBJ2-1, with D maybe TRBD2 (5 bases). There are 17 residues in the CDR3. V was trimmed by 7 bases and J by 4 bases, leaving 23 bases between them. Per germline, CDR1 MGHDK and CDR2 SYGVNS. The CDR3 region has the DNA TGTGCCAGCATCCCCCGAGGAAGCGGAAGATCATACAATGAGCAGTTCTTC. Protein: CASIPRGSGRSYNEQFF.

This clone has only one observation. This chain connects TRBV28 to TRBJ1-3; D perhaps matches TRBD1 (5 bases). Per germline, CDR1 MDHEN and CDR2 SYDVKM. The CDR3 contains 14 residues. Trimming left V 6 bases short and J 0 bases short, with 9 bases between. The CDR3, as DNA: TGTGCCAGCAGAGTACAGGTCTCTGGAAACACCATATATTTT. Amino acids: CASRVQVSGNTIYF.

In its sample, this clone was seen a few times. V is TRBV4-1 and J is TRBJ2-7, with D possibly TRBD2 on 6 matching bases. This CDR3 is built from 13 residues. V was clipped by 1 base and J by 4 bases, with 8 bases between them. The germline V gene encodes CDR1 MGHRA and CDR2 YSYEKL. CDR3: CASSQGGEYEQYF. CDR3 in DNA: TGCGCCAGCAGCCAAGGGGGGGAGTACGAGCAGTACTTC.

This clone was counted a few times. The chain recombines TRBV5-1 with TRBJ2-5, with 10 nucleotides matching TRBD1. CDR1 is SGHRS and CDR2 is YFSETQ in the germline V gene. The J segment lost 7 bases and the V segment lost 0 bases, leaving 6 bases of the junction unmatched. CDR3 length equals 15 residues. This CDR3 is CASSLDPGTGVTQYF. The CDR3 DNA is TGCGCCAGCAGCTTGGATCCCGGGACAGGGGTGACCCAGTACTTC.

The chain uses TRBV7-2 and TRBJ2-5; 8 bases fit TRBD1. The tail of the sequence fits TRBJ2-7 better, so the J call may be wrong. Looked up from germline, CDR1 is SGHTA and CDR2 is FQGNSA. This CDR3 is built from 14 residues. CDR3: CASSFGDRLYEQYF. In DNA form, the CDR3 reads TGTGCCAGCAGCTTCGGGGACAGGTTATACGAGCAGTACTTC.

The V gene is TRBV5-6, the J gene TRBJ1-1, with a tentative D call TRBD1 (5 bases). V was trimmed by 5 bases and J by 10 bases, leaving 18 bases between them. The CDR3 extends over 13 amino acids. Germline-derived CDR1 and CDR2 are SGHDT and YYEEEE. CDR3 coding DNA: TGTGCCAGCAGAAATGGGGCAGGGTGGGGAGCTTTCTTT. Encoded protein: CASRNGAGWGAFF.

The gene calls are TRBV6-5 and TRBJ2-5, with 9 bases aligning to TRBD1. The germline CDR1 and CDR2 sequences are MNHEY and SVGAGI. V shed 6 bases, J shed 7 bases, and the junction held 9 bases outside the gene matches. The CDR3 consists of 14 residues. The CDR3 loop is CASRPGQGSGTQYF. The DNA for the CDR3 is TGTGCCAGCAGGCCTGGACAGGGGAGCGGGACCCAGTACTTC.

The V gene is TRBV16, the J gene TRBJ1-5, with no clear D. This CDR3 spans 13 amino acids. CDR1 KGHSY and CDR2 FQNENV come from the germline V gene. Trimming took 2 bases from V and 5 from J, leaving 7 bases between them. The CDR3 bases are TGTGCCAGCAGCCAAGTGTCTTATCAGCCCCAGCATTTT. Translated, it gives CASSQVSYQPQHF.

This chain links TRBV7-2 with TRBJ1-2, with a tentative D call TRBD1 (5 bases). Trimming removed 5 bases from V and 4 bases from J, with 17 bases in between. Germline assignment: CDR1 SGHTA and CDR2 FQGNSA. The CDR3 runs 15 residues. CDR3 nucleotide sequence: TGTGCCAGCAGCCGAGACAGTGGAGTAAGCTATGGCTACACCTTC. Amino acids: CASSRDSGVSYGYTF.

This clone is a singleton in its sample. The chain is built from TRBV19 and TRBJ2-1, with D possibly being TRBD2 (8 bases). This CDR3 region has 17 residues. Germline-derived CDR1 and CDR2 are LNHDA and SQIVND (reference sequence). Between the trimmed V and J ends, which lost 6 bases and 7 bases, there was a span of 25 bases. CDR3 nucleotide sequence: TGTGCCAGTAGCAAACGGATAGCGGGAATGGGACAGAATGAGCAGTTCTTC. Protein sequence: CASSKRIAGMGQNEQFF. The full variable domain, in which reference TRBV19 and TRBJ2-1 provide the parts outside the CDR3, is DGGITQSPKYLFRKEGQNVTLSCEQNLNHDAMYWYRQDPGQGLRLIYYSQIVNDFQKGDIAEGYSVSREKKESFPLTVTSAQKNPTAFYLCASSKRIAGMGQNEQFFGPGTRLTVL.

The V and J genes are TRBV5-6 and TRBJ1-6; 11 bases match TRBD1. This CDR3 has 16 amino acids. V was clipped by 4 bases and J by 4 bases; unmatched bases: 4. Germline CDR1 and CDR2: SGHDT and YYEEEE. This chain's CDR3 is CASSRGQGAYNSPLHF. CDR3 DNA sequence: TGTGCCAGCAGCCGTGGACAGGGGGCTTATAATTCACCCCTCCACTTT.

This chain joins TRBV7-2 and TRBJ1-6, with D hard to call. CDR1 SGHTA and CDR2 FQGNSA come from the germline V gene. V was pared by 1 base and J by 7 bases, with 11 bases between. The CDR3 spans 15 residues. The CDR3 region is CASSLGPGLNSPLHF. For the CDR3, the DNA is TGTGCCAGCAGCTTAGGACCGGGGTTGAATTCACCCCTCCACTTT.

The chain uses TRBV4-3 and TRBJ2-3; 11 bases are a match to TRBD2. With 2 bases clipped from V and 7 bases from J, the junction kept 5 bases outside the gene matches. Germline V gives CDR1 LGHNA, CDR2 YSLEER. The CDR3 is made up of 15 amino acids. The CDR3 loop reads CASSQPSGGMNTQYF. The CDR3 DNA reads as TGCGCCAGCAGCCAACCTAGCGGGGGGATGAATACGCAGTATTTT.